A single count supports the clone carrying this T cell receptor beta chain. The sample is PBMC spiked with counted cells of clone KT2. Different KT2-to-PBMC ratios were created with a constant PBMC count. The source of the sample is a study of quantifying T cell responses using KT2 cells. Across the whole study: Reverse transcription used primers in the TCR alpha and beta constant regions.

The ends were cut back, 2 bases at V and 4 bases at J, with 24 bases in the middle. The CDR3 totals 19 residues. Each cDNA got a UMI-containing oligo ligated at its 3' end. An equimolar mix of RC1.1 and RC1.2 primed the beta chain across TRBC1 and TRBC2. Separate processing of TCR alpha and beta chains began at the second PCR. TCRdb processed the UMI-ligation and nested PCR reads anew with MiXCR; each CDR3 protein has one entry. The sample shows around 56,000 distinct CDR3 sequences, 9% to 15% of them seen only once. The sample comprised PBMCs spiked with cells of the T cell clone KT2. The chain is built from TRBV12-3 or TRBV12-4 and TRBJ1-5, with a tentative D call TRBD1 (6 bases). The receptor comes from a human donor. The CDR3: CASSLTPLGTGIRNQPQHF. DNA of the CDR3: TGTGCCAGCAGTTTAACACCCTTAGGAACAGGGATTAGGAATCAGCCCCAGCATTTT.